These 16 T cell receptor beta chains came from one sample sequenced in a study of read filtering for tumor transcriptome and immune sequencing. This library used about 360 ng RNA and molecular barcoded adaptors spanning alpha/delta and beta/gamma chains. In TCRdb, the reads were re-called with MiXCR into one record per CDR3 protein. This table has tens of thousands of distinct CDR3 sequences, about 15% appearing once. Sequencing was performed on a population of CD138-negative cells sorted from bone marrow. Receptors originate from a donor aged 40 or over with multiple myeloma.

This clonotype occurred many times. The chain links TRBV5-8 to TRBJ2-3, with D unclear. The CDR3 spans 13 residues. Trimming took off 4 bases at V and 6 bases at J, with 12 bases between the two ends. From germline, CDR1 is SGHTS and CDR2 YDEGEE. The CDR3 spells CASSKTPDDTQYF. The CDR3 DNA follows: TGTGCCAGCAGCAAAACCCCCGACGATACGCAGTATTTT.

This clonotype was counted at least ten times. The chain is built from TRBV4-1 and TRBJ2-7, with D possibly TRBD1 on 5 matching bases. In germline, CDR1 is MGHRA, CDR2 YSYEKL. Trimming took 0 bases from V and 6 from J, leaving 12 bases between them. CDR3 length: 14 residues. The CDR3 DNA reads as TGCGCCAGCAGCCAAGAGGCCAGGGCCGTCGAGCAGTACTTC. Residues: CASSQEARAVEQYF.

This clonotype was detected many times. The chain has TRBV20-1 and TRBJ2-7, with 10 bases matching TRBD2. This CDR3 is built from 13 residues. Germline assignment: CDR1 DFQATT and CDR2 SNEGSKA (reference sequence). V lost 2 bases to trimming and J lost 3 bases; unmatched junction nucleotides: 1. CDR3 in amino acids: CSARTSGIYEQYF. CDR3 DNA: TGCAGTGCTAGAACTAGCGGGATCTACGAGCAGTACTTC.

In this sample, this clonotype turned up many times. The chain has TRBV27 and TRBJ1-1; 10 nucleotides align to TRBD1. The germline CDR1 and CDR2 sequences are MNHEY and SMNVEV (reference sequence). This CDR3 region has 19 residues. The V and J ends lost 2 bases and 1 base, in that order; junction bases with no gene match: 13. In nucleotides, the CDR3 is TGTGCCAGCAGTTTAATGGCCAGAGGACAGGGGGTAGGGAACACTGAAGCTTTCTTT. Translation: CASSLMARGQGVGNTEAFF.

This chain links TRBV6-1 with TRBJ2-6; tentative D call: TRBD2 (6 bases). This CDR3 region has 15 residues. Germline CDR1 MNHNS, CDR2 SASEGT. V was clipped by 4 bases and J by 2 bases, with 9 bases between them. The CDR3 DNA sequence: TGTGCCAGCAGTGTCGGGGGAACTGGGGCCAACGTCCTGACTTTC. It is translated as CASSVGGTGANVLTF.

A remark on this clonotype: Mismatch with germline at one junction end may stem from a read error. This chain uses TRBV7-3 with TRBJ2-1, with 11 nucleotides matching TRBD2. The germline gives CDR1 SGHTA, CDR2 FQGTGA. CDR3 length: 14 amino acids. The CDR3 region has the DNA TGTGCCAGCATCTTACGACTAGCGGGGAGCGAGCAGTTCTTC. Protein: CASILRLAGSEQFF.

At least ten counts were recorded for this clonotype. V gene TRBV20-1 combines with J gene TRBJ2-1; 10 bases are a match to TRBD2. The germline CDR1 and CDR2 sequences are DFQATT and SNEGSKA (reference sequence). V lost 0 bases and J lost 3; bases outside the gene matches: 2. The CDR3 extends over 15 amino acids. The CDR3 here is CSARESGRVYNEQFF. In DNA, the CDR3 is TGCAGTGCTAGAGAGAGCGGGAGGGTCTACAATGAGCAGTTCTTC.

Ten or more counts support this clonotype. The chain is built from TRBV29-1 and TRBJ1-4, with TRBD1 matching over 7 bases. CDR1 and CDR2 from the germline V gene are SQVTM and ANQGSEA. CDR3 length: 14 amino acids. V dropped 4 bases and J dropped 2; count of bases not matched to a gene: 4. CDR3 in amino acids: CSVARGQTNEKLFF. The CDR3 DNA reads TGCAGCGTTGCTAGGGGGCAGACTAATGAAAAACTGTTTTTT.

Notes on this clonotype: Just one base apart from a much larger clone, this may be a read error. The rearrangement links TRBV2 to TRBJ2-7; the D gene is possibly TRBD2 (5 bases). Germline V gene lookup returns CDR1 SNHLY and CDR2 FYNNEI. The CDR3 totals 12 residues. The CDR3 nucleotides read TGTGACAGCGGCGTAGGTTACTACGAGCAGTACTTC. This gives the protein CDSGVGYYEQYF.

Only a few counts were recorded for this clonotype. The CDR3 DNA follows: TGTGCCAGCAGCTTACAGAGGGGCTTCCGTGGTGAGCAGTTCTTC. Protein product: CASSLQRGFRGEQFF. The chain uses TRBV7-2 and TRBJ2-1; D may be TRBD1 or TRBD2 (5 bases each). Germline V gene lookup returns CDR1 SGHTA and CDR2 FQGNSA. The CDR3 runs to 15 residues. Deletions cut 2 bases from V and 9 bases from J, with 17 bases between.

With regard to this clonotype: Just one base apart from a much larger clone, this may be a read error. The chain is built from TRBV29-1 and TRBJ2-7, with D possibly being TRBD1 or TRBD2 (5 bases each). Between the trimmed V and J ends, which lost 0 bases and 10 bases, there was a span of 16 bases. Per germline, CDR1 SQVTM and CDR2 ANQGSEA. This CDR3 contains 13 residues. CDR3: CSVEETPFRDQYF. The CDR3 DNA reads as TGCAGCGTTGAAGAAACCCCGTTTAGGGACCAGTACTTC.

The chain carries TRBV20-1 and TRBJ2-7; possible D gene TRBD1, 5 bases. The ends were cut back, 6 bases at V and 2 bases at J, with 14 bases in the middle. Germline CDR1 DFQATT, CDR2 SNEGSKA (reference sequence). This CDR3 contains 13 residues. The DNA of the CDR3 is TGCAGTGCCCGACAGAGGAGTACCTACGAGCAGTACTTC. Translation: CSARQRSTYEQYF.

In regard to this clonotype: A much larger clone lies a single base off, so this may be a read error. The genes are TRBV5-5 and TRBJ2-1; 14 bases line up with TRBD2. J was trimmed by 6 bases and V by 3 bases; bases with no gene match: 11. Per the germline V gene, CDR1 is SGHKS and CDR2 is YYEKEE (reference sequence). The CDR3 spans 18 residues. The CDR3 DNA follows: TGTGCCAGCAGCTGGGGACTAGCGGGAGCGCCAGGTTTCAATGAGCAGTTCTTC. This gives the protein CASSWGLAGAPGFNEQFF. The full variable domain, its missing parts supplied by reference TRBV5-5 and TRBJ2-1, is DAGVTQSPTHLIKTRGQQVTLRCSPISGHKSVSWYQQVLGQGPQFIFQYYEKEERGRGNFPDRFSARQFPNYSSELNVNALLLGDSALYLCASSWGLAGAPGFNEQFFGPGTRLTVL.

This clonotype was counted ten times or more. The chain combines TRBV11-3 with TRBJ2-3, with D unresolved. This CDR3 region has 16 residues. Germline values: CDR1 SGHNT, CDR2 YENEEA. The V and J ends lost 5 bases and 0 bases respectively, with 15 bases between them. The CDR3 is CASSRGLGTSTDTQYF. The CDR3 coding sequence is TGTGCCAGCAGCCGCGGATTAGGAACTAGCACAGATACGCAGTATTTT. Full variable domain (missing parts from reference TRBV11-3 and TRBJ2-3): EAGVVQSPRYKIIEKKQPVAFWCNPISGHNTLYWYLQNLGQGPELLIRYENEEAVDDSQLPKDRFSAERLKGVDSTLKIQPAELGDSAVYLCASSRGLGTSTDTQYFGPGTRLTVL.

This clonotype has a count of ten or more. The J gene is TRBJ1-1, the V gene TRBV7-2; TRBD1 matches 11 bases. The J segment lost 6 bases and the V segment lost 2 bases, leaving 8 bases of the junction unmatched. The CDR3 runs 16 residues. Germline V gene lookup returns CDR1 SGHTA and CDR2 FQGNSA. This chain's CDR3 is CASSLTRTGGRAEAFF. DNA of the CDR3: TGTGCCAGCAGCTTAACACGGACAGGGGGCCGGGCTGAAGCTTTCTTT.

V and J are TRBV15 and TRBJ2-1, with 7 bases matching TRBD1. With V trimmed by 1 base and J by 1 base, 4 bases remained unmatched. Germline V CDR1 and CDR2: LNHNV, YYDKDF (reference sequence). CDR3 length equals 16 residues. CDR3 coding DNA: TGTGCCACCAGCAGAGCCGGGACAGAGTCCTACAATGAGCAGTTCTTC. Its protein is CATSRAGTESYNEQFF. The whole variable domain, remainder taken from reference TRBV15 and TRBJ2-1, is DAMVIQNPRYQVTQFGKPVTLSCSQTLNHNVMYWYQQKSSQAPKLLFHYYDKDFNNEADTPDNFQSRRPNTSFCFLDIRSPGLGDTAMYLCATSRAGTESYNEQFFGPGTRLTVL.